This T cell receptor (beta chain) was identified in a study of OX40 agonist ivuxolimab in advanced cancers. The overall study: Participants averaged approximately 65 years of age (range roughly 23 to 80) and were around 85% male.

This clone was observed once. Exclusion of a patient followed from autoimmune disease history or systemic immunosuppression. TCRdb keeps only in-frame clones here, not all; method: immunoSEQ multiplex PCR. The sample records tens of thousands of clones, approximately 80% being singletons. Sequences were derived from CD4+ or CD8+ T cells sorted from blood, sampled in a trial of the OX40 agonist ivuxolimab. This TCR was recovered from an adult with an advanced solid tumor such as melanoma, head and neck, liver or kidney cancer.

In nucleotides, the CDR3 is TGTGCCAGCGAGGGACGGCCGGGACTAGCGGGGGACTACAATGAGCAGTTCTTC. Amino acid sequence: CASEGRPGLAGDYNEQFF. This chain joins TRBV2 and TRBJ2-1; 14 bases are a match to TRBD2. CDR1 is SNHLY, CDR2 FYNNEI, per germline. CDR3 length: 18 residues. V lost 8 bases to trimming and J lost 3 bases; unmatched junction nucleotides: 12.